This T cell receptor beta chain comes out of a study of blood T cells in healthy people across ages. Notes on the study in general: Naive CD4+ cells and diversity were both higher in long-lived donors than in aged donors. Estimated diversity that came from one million T cells was considered an underestimate.

This clonotype turned up a few times. What it binds is unknown. A second PCR of 7 to 11 cycles used a sample-barcoded 5' primer and a J-beta primer mix. Each cDNA molecule was tagged by a template-switch adaptor that had 12 random nucleotides. From the 5' RACE reads, TCRdb called clonotypes with MiXCR, one entry per CDR3 protein. The table lists approximately 730,000 distinct CDR3 sequences, about 53% of them singletons. The clonotype was recovered from an elderly man in good health. Material for sequencing was blood.

The CDR3, as DNA: TGTGCCAGCTCAACTACACTAGCGGGAGCCAACGAGCAGTACTTC. Translated, it gives CASSTTLAGANEQYF. The V gene is TRBV18, the J gene TRBJ2-4; 11 bases align to TRBD2. The J call may be in error: the DNA end matches TRBJ2-7 better. The CDR3 spans 15 residues. From germline, CDR1 is KGHSH and CDR2 LQKENI.